This T cell receptor (beta chain) was found in a study of OX40 agonist ivuxolimab in advanced cancers. Study as a whole: Patients were given ivuxolimab, an antibody that agonizes OX40 (CD134). Study-level findings and limits: Average numbers of expanded clones were greater in CD8+ T cells than in CD4+. Partial responders at 0.1-3.0 mg/kg had among the lowest clonal expansion.

The table came from immunoSEQ multiplex PCR; TCRdb's copy has only in-frame clones and leaves some out. The repertoire holds about 16,000 clones, with around 90% as singletons. In the case of this clone: Its specificity is unknown.

The CDR3 runs to 15 residues. Germline loops: CDR1 SGHDT, CDR2 YYEEEE. Trimming cost V 1 base and J 10 bases; bases outside gene matches: 5. The input for sequencing was CD4+ or CD8+ T cells sorted from blood, taken in a trial of the OX40 agonist ivuxolimab. The chain couples TRBV5-6 to TRBJ1-6; 10 bases map to TRBD1. The clonotype comes from an adult with an advanced solid tumor such as melanoma, head and neck, liver or kidney cancer. For the CDR3, the DNA is TGTGCCAGCAGCTTGTACGGACAGGGGGAATCACCCCTCCACTTT. Translating it yields CASSLYGQGESPLHF.